Listed below are T cell receptor beta chains from one sample, sequenced in a study of blood T cell repertoires in COVID-19. The data were produced by immunoSEQ multiplex PCR, yet TCRdb's version contains in-frame clones alone and is incomplete. The sample has around 200,000 clones, approximately 84% seen once. Sequences were obtained from PBMCs or T cells enriched from blood (not recorded which). These receptors all stem from a woman in her thirties who had recovered from COVID-19. CDR3s include the opening cysteine and the closing phenylalanine or tryptophan. The order of the fields is D gene, J gene, clone size, V gene, CDR3 DNA, CDR3 protein. The D gene is left open where the match is weak. A clone size is listed for some rows: how often the clone was seen (once, few, many), or a class if it is expanded.

D: TRBD2; J: TRBJ2-1; size: .; V: TRBV27; DNA: TGTGCCAGCAGTTTGTCTAGCGGGGGGGTATACAATGAGCAGTTCTTC; CDR3: CASSLSSGGVYNEQFF
D: .; J: TRBJ2-7; size: .; V: TRBV3-1/TRBV3-2; DNA: TGTGCCAGCAGCCAAGATGGGAGCTCCTACGAGCAGTACTTC; CDR3: CASSQDGSSYEQYF
D: .; J: TRBJ1-1; size: .; V: TRBV18; DNA: TGTGCCAGCTCACCAACGAGGGACACTGAAGCTTTCTTT; CDR3: CASSPTRDTEAFF
D: TRBD1; J: TRBJ2-3; size: .; V: TRBV5-1; DNA: TGCGCCAGCAGCTTCATCCCGGGACAGGGGACAGATACGCAGTATTTT; CDR3: CASSFIPGQGTDTQYF
D: TRBD1; J: TRBJ1-3; size: .; V: TRBV7-9; DNA: TGTGCCAGCAGCTTAGCGCCGGGGACAGGGGGAGATGGAAACACCATATATTTT; CDR3: CASSLAPGTGGDGNTIYF
D: .; J: TRBJ1-6; size: .; V: TRBV3-1/TRBV3-2; DNA: TGTGCCAGCAGTGAACTGATTGATTCACCCCTCCACTTT; CDR3: CASSELIDSPLHF
D: .; J: TRBJ1-6; size: .; V: TRBV7-9; DNA: TGTGCCAGCAGCTCTAGCATCCTGACGGAATATAATTCACCCCTCCACTTT; CDR3: CASSSSILTEYNSPLHF
D: .; J: TRBJ1-1; size: .; V: TRBV6-5; DNA: TGTGCCAGCAGTTCGTCGGGATACACTGAAGCTTTCTTT; CDR3: CASSSSGYTEAFF
D: .; J: TRBJ2-2; size: few; V: TRBV5-1; DNA: TGCGCCAGCAGCTCTGGACAGCCCACCGGGGAGCTGTTTTTT; CDR3: CASSSGQPTGELFF
D: TRBD2; J: TRBJ2-7; size: .; V: TRBV27; DNA: TGTGCCAGCAGTTTCGGCGGGAGCGAGCAGTACTTC; CDR3: CASSFGGSEQYF
D: .; J: TRBJ1-2; size: .; V: TRBV12-5; DNA: TGTGCTAGTGGTTTTGGGCAGGGAGGGGTGAAGGGCTACACCTTC; CDR3: CASGFGQGGVKGYTF
D: .; J: TRBJ2-3; size: .; V: TRBV7-2; DNA: TGTGCCAGCAGCTCCTTGGGGCAGAGCCCCAGCACAGATACGCAGTATTTT; CDR3: CASSSLGQSPSTDTQYF
D: TRBD1; J: TRBJ1-1; size: .; V: TRBV5-1; DNA: TGCGCCAGCAGCCTTGACAGGGCTAAAACTGAAGCTTTCTTT; CDR3: CASSLDRAKTEAFF
D: .; J: TRBJ2-7; size: .; V: TRBV28; DNA: TGTGCCAGCAGAGGGGCCCTCTCCTACGAGCAGTACTTC; CDR3: CASRGALSYEQYF
D: TRBD1; J: TRBJ1-2; size: .; V: TRBV5-6; DNA: TGTGCCAGCAGAACGGGACAGGGGGCCTATGGCTACACCTTC; CDR3: CASRTGQGAYGYTF
D: TRBD2; J: TRBJ2-3; size: .; V: TRBV10-1; DNA: TGCGCCAGTACGGGGGGGCCGGGGGATACGCAGTATTTT; CDR3: CASTGGPGDTQYF
D: .; J: TRBJ2-7; size: .; V: TRBV20-1; DNA: TGCAGTGCTAGGGGGGGCTACGAGCAGTACTTC; CDR3: CSARGGYEQYF
D: .; J: TRBJ1-1; size: .; V: TRBV2; DNA: TGTGCCAGCAGTCCTTTTGGGGGGGGTGAAGCTTTCTTT; CDR3: CASSPFGGGEAFF
D: TRBD1; J: TRBJ1-4; size: .; V: TRBV25-1; DNA: TGTGCCAGCAGTGGACAGGGCGTTTTTGAAAAACTGTTTTTT; CDR3: CASSGQGVFEKLFF
D: .; J: TRBJ1-1; size: .; V: TRBV4-2; DNA: TGTGCCAGCAGCGTAACTCCGGGACTTCCGAACACTGAAGCTTTCTTT; CDR3: CASSVTPGLPNTEAFF
D: .; J: TRBJ1-5; size: .; V: TRBV15; DNA: TGTGCCACCGGCGGGGGAACCAATCAGCCCCAGCATTTT; CDR3: CATGGGTNQPQHF
D: .; J: TRBJ1-2; size: .; V: TRBV18; DNA: TGTGCCAGCTCACCAAGCGCAACTGGCTACACCTTC; CDR3: CASSPSATGYTF
D: .; J: TRBJ1-1; size: .; V: TRBV5-1; DNA: TGCGCCAGCAGCTTGTTGGGAGGGTTGAACACTGAAGCTTTCTTT; CDR3: CASSLLGGLNTEAFF
D: .; J: TRBJ1-1; size: .; V: TRBV6-6; DNA: TGTGCCAGTAGGTCGGACAGAACGAACACTGAAGCTTTCTTT; CDR3: CASRSDRTNTEAFF
D: TRBD2; J: TRBJ2-1; size: .; V: TRBV7-9; DNA: TGTGCCAGCAGCCCACCCGGACTAGCGAACAATGAGCAGTTCTTC; CDR3: CASSPPGLANNEQFF
D: .; J: TRBJ2-1; size: many; V: TRBV14; DNA: TGTGCCAGCAGTAGAGGAGGGAGCTACAATGAGCAGTTCTTC; CDR3: CASSRGGSYNEQFF
D: TRBD2; J: TRBJ2-1; size: .; V: TRBV24-1; DNA: TGTGCCACCAGTGATTCATGGGGACTAGCGGGAGGAATAAAGAGGGATGAGCAGTTCTTC; CDR3: CATSDSWGLAGGIKRDEQFF
D: TRBD2; J: TRBJ2-7; size: .; V: TRBV4-2; DNA: TGTGCCAGCAGTCAGGGACGCCTACTGGGCGCCGGGGGGTACGAGCAGTACTTC; CDR3: CASSQGRLLGAGGYEQYF
D: TRBD1; J: TRBJ1-4; size: .; V: TRBV28; DNA: TGTGCCAGCAGGCCCGGGACAGGGAATGAAAAACTGTTTTTT; CDR3: CASRPGTGNEKLFF
D: .; J: TRBJ2-5; size: .; V: TRBV19; DNA: TGTGCCAGTACCCGGGGGAGGGGGGGCCTCCAAGAGACCCAGTACTTC; CDR3: CASTRGRGGLQETQYF
D: .; J: TRBJ1-2; size: .; V: TRBV9; DNA: TGTGCCAGCAGCGTAGGGGAGGGGCCCGGCTACACCTTC; CDR3: CASSVGEGPGYTF
D: TRBD2; J: TRBJ2-1; size: once; V: TRBV28; DNA: TGTGCCAGCAGTCCTAGCGGGGGGGCCAAGCAGTTCTTC; CDR3: CASSPSGGAKQFF
D: TRBD1; J: TRBJ1-2; size: .; V: TRBV19; DNA: TGTGCCAGTAGCCTGGGACAGCTTTATGGCTACACCTTC; CDR3: CASSLGQLYGYTF
D: TRBD2; J: TRBJ2-1; size: .; V: TRBV4-1; DNA: TGCGCCAGCAGCCAAGACCCTAGCGGGAGCTCCTACAATGAGCAGTTCTTC; CDR3: CASSQDPSGSSYNEQFF
D: .; J: TRBJ2-5; size: .; V: TRBV5-1; DNA: TGCGCCAGCAGCCTCGGGGGCCAAGAGACCCAGTACTTC; CDR3: CASSLGGQETQYF
D: .; J: TRBJ1-4; size: once; V: TRBV5-6; DNA: TGTGCCAGCAGCCTTAGACAAGCGGGGGTTACTGAAAAACTGTTTTTT; CDR3: CASSLRQAGVTEKLFF
D: .; J: TRBJ2-2; size: .; V: TRBV27; DNA: TGTGCCAGCAGTTTTCTCGTAACCGGGGAGCTGTTTTTT; CDR3: CASSFLVTGELFF
D: TRBD2; J: TRBJ2-1; size: .; V: TRBV3-1/TRBV3-2; DNA: TGTGCCAGCAGCCCCCCGGGGGGACTTGAGTACAATGAGCAGTTCTTC; CDR3: CASSPPGGLEYNEQFF
D: TRBD1; J: TRBJ1-6; size: .; V: TRBV5-6; DNA: TGTGCCAGCAGCTTGCAGGGGGTTAATTCACCCCTCCACTTT; CDR3: CASSLQGVNSPLHF
D: .; J: TRBJ2-4; size: .; V: TRBV3-1/TRBV3-2; DNA: TGTGCCAGCAGCCAAGGCCTTGGATACGGGAGTAGTGTAAACATTCAGTACTTC; CDR3: CASSQGLGYGSSVNIQYF
D: TRBD1; J: TRBJ1-6; size: .; V: TRBV7-9; DNA: TGTGCCAGCAGATTCAGGGGGGCCAATTCACCCCTCCACTTT; CDR3: CASRFRGANSPLHF
D: TRBD1; J: TRBJ2-1; size: .; V: TRBV11-1; DNA: TGTGCCAGCAGCATTAACCCGGGACAGGGGGCGAATGAGCAGTTCTTC; CDR3: CASSINPGQGANEQFF
D: TRBD2; J: TRBJ2-5; size: .; V: TRBV7-2; DNA: TGTGCCAGCAGCCAACGGACTAGCGGACAAGAGACCCAGTACTTC; CDR3: CASSQRTSGQETQYF